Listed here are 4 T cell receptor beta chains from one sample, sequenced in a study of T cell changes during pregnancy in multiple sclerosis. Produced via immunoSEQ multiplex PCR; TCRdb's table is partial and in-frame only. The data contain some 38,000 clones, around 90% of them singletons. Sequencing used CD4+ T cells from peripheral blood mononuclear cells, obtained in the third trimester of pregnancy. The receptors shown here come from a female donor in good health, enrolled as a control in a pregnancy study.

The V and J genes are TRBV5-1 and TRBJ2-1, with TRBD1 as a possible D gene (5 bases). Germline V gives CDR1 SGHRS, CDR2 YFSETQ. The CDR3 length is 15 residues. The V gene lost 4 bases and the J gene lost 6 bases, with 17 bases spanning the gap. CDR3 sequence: CASSKDSTLLNEQFF. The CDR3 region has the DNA TGCGCCAGCAGCAAAGACAGCACTTTACTCAATGAGCAGTTCTTC.

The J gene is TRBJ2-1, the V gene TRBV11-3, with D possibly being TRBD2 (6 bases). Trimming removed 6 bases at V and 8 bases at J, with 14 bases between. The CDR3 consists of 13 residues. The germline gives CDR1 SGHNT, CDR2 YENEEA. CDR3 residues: CASRDTSNDEQFF. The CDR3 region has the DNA TGTGCCAGCAGAGATACTAGCAACGATGAGCAGTTCTTC.

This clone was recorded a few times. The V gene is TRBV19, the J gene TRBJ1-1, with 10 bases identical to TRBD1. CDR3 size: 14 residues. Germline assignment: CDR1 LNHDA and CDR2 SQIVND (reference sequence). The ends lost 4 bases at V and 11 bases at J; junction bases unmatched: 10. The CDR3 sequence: CASSSYGTGDPAFF. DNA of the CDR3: TGTGCCAGTAGTAGTTACGGGACAGGGGATCCGGCTTTCTTT.

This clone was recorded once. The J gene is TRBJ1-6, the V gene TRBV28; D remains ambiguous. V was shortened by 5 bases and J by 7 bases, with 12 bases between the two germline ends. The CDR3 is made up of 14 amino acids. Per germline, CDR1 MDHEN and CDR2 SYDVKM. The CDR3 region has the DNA TGTGCCAGCAGTCCCGCGGGGAGAAATTCACCCCTCCACTTT. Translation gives CASSPAGRNSPLHF.